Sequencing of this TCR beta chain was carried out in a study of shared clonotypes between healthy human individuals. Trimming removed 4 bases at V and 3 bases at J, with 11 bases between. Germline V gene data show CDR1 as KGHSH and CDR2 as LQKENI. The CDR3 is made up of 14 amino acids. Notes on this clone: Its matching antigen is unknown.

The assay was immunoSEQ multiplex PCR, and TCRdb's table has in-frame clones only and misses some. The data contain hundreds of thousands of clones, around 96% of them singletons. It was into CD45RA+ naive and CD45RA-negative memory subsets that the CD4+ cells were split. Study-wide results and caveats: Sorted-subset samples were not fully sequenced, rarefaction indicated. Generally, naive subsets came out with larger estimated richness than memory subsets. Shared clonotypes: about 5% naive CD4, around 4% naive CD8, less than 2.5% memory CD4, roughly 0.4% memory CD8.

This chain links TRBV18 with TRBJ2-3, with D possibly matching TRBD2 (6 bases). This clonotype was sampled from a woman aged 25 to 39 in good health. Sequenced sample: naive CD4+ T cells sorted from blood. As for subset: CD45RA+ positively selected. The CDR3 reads CASSQEGVTDTQYF. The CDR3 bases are TGTGCCAGCTCACAGGAGGGAGTGACAGATACGCAGTATTTT.